This T cell receptor (beta chain) was observed in a study of OX40 agonist ivuxolimab in advanced cancers. For the study at large: Patients with hepatocellular carcinoma, melanoma, renal cell or head and neck cancer made up the dose-escalation patients. Partial responses were observed in three patients, of whom one had hepatocellular carcinoma and two had cutaneous melanoma.

The cohort excluded patients with autoimmune disease history or systemic immunosuppression. Samples were taken at baseline and on day 1 of cycles 4 and 7. The data were produced by immunoSEQ multiplex PCR, yet TCRdb's version contains in-frame clones alone and is incomplete. The table lists about 44,000 clones, over 75% of them singletons. Per germline, CDR1 SGDLS and CDR2 YYNGEE. The CDR3 loop spans 16 amino acids. J was trimmed by 0 bases and V by 3 bases; bases with no gene match: 4. Sequencing was performed on CD4+ or CD8+ T cells sorted from blood, taken in a trial of the OX40 agonist ivuxolimab. This receptor was obtained from an adult with an advanced solid tumor such as melanoma, head and neck, liver or kidney cancer. This rearrangement joins TRBV9 to TRBJ1-2; 11 nucleotides line up with TRBD1. The CDR3 region is CASSGTGGRANYGYTF. The CDR3 DNA is TGTGCCAGCAGCGGGACAGGGGGCAGAGCTAACTATGGCTACACCTTC.